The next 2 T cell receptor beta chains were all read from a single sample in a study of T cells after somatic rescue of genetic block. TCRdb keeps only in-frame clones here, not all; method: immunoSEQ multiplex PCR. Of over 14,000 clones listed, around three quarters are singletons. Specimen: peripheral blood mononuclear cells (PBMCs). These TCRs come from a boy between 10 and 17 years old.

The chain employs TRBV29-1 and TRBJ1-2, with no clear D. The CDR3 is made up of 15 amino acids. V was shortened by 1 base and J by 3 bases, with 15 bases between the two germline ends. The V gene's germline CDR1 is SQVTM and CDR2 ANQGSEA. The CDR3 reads CSVEAAARADYGYTF. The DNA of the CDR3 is TGCAGCGTTGAAGCTGCCGCGAGGGCCGACTATGGCTACACCTTC.

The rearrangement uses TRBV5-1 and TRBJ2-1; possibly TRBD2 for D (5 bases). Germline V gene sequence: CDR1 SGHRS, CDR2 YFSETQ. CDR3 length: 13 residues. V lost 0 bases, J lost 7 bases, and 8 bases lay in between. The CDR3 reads CASSLGLSNEQFF. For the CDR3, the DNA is TGCGCCAGCAGCTTGGGACTATCAAATGAGCAGTTCTTC. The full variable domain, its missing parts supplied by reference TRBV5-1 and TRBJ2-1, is KAGVTQTPRYLIKTRGQQVTLSCSPISGHRSVSWYQQTPGQGLQFLFEYFSETQRNKGNFPGRFSGRQFSNSRSEMNVSTLELGDSALYLCASSLGLSNEQFFGPGTRLTVL.